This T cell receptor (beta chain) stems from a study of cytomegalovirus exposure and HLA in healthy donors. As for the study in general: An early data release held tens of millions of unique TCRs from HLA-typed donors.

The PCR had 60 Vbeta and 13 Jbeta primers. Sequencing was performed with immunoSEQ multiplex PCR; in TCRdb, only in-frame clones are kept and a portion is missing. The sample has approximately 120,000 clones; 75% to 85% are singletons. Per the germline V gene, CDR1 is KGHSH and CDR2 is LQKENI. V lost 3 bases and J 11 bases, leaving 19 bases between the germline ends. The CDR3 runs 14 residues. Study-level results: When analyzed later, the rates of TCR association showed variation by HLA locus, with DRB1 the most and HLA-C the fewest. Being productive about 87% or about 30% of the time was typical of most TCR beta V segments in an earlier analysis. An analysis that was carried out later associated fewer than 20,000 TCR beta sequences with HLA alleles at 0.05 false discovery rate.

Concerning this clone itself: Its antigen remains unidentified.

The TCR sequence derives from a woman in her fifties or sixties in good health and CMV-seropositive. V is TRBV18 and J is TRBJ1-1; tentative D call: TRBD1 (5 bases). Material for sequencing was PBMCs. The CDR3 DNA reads TGTGCCAGCTCACCGCAGACAGAGAAAAGTGAGGCTTTCTTT. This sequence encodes CASSPQTEKSEAFF.